These 16 T cell receptor beta chains were all obtained from the same sample, sequenced in a study of response to subunit inactivated influenza vaccine. Using its own MiXCR run on the RT-PCR reads, TCRdb lists one record per CDR3 protein. This table has approximately 530,000 distinct CDR3 sequences, roughly 7.9% appearing once. Sample: PBMCs from blood, taken 23 to 25 months after vaccination. These receptors came from a man between 45 and 75 years old who received an inactivated influenza vaccine.

This clonotype was seen just once. Just one base apart from a much larger clone, this may be a read error. The rearrangement joins TRBV5-1 to TRBJ2-5; D unresolved. In germline, CDR1 is SGHRS, CDR2 YFSETQ. The CDR3 runs to 11 residues. CDR3 sequence: CASRRTENQYF. The CDR3, as DNA: TGCGCCAGCCGTAGGACGGAGAACCAGTACTTC.

This clonotype was recorded a few times. The V and J genes are TRBV4-1 and TRBJ2-7; D is unresolved. Germline V gene sequence: CDR1 MGHRA, CDR2 YSYEKL. The length of the CDR3 is 14 residues. V was pared by 0 bases and J by 6 bases, with 12 bases between. The CDR3 nucleotides are TGCGCCAGCAGCCAAGATAGTATCGGGTCCGAGCAGTACTTC. This sequence encodes CASSQDSIGSEQYF.

This clonotype occurred many times. The rearrangement uses TRBV7-2 and TRBJ2-7; 11 bases agree with TRBD1. The CDR3 extends over 16 amino acids. The trim removed 4 bases at V and 6 bases at J, leaving 11 bases unmatched. CDR1 and CDR2 (germline): SGHTA, FQGNSA. CDR3 DNA sequence: TGTGCCAGCAGCTCGGTACGGCTGGACAGGGGGCGCGAGCAGTACTTC. Amino acids: CASSSVRLDRGREQYF.

This clonotype occurred a few times. The chain uses TRBV7-9 and TRBJ1-2; D remains unclear. V was pared by 5 bases and J by 4 bases, with 11 bases between. Germline loops: CDR1 SEHNR, CDR2 FQNEAQ (reference sequence). The CDR3 runs 13 residues. CDR3 DNA sequence: TGTGCCAGCAGCGACCAGGCCTCCTATGGCTACACCTTC. It specifies CASSDQASYGYTF.

V gene TRBV10-3 combines with J gene TRBJ2-7, with 15 positions matching TRBD2. V was clipped by 4 bases and J by 0 bases; unmatched bases: 10. Per the germline V gene, CDR1 is ENHRY and CDR2 is SYGVKD. There are 19 residues in the CDR3. Here the CDR3 DNA reads TGTGCCATCAGTGGCCCGGGACTAGCGGGAGGACCTTCCTCCTACGAGCAGTACTTC. Protein product: CAISGPGLAGGPSSYEQYF.

This clonotype has a count of ten or more. One end of the junction does not line up with germline, which may come from a read error. The chain couples TRBV6-5 to TRBJ2-7; D possibly corresponds to TRBD1 (5 bases). CDR1 and CDR2 from the germline V gene are MNHEY and SVGAGI. CDR3 size: 14 residues. The CDR3 spells CASSYSTGTYEQYF. The DNA for the CDR3 is TGTGCCAGCAGTTACTCAACAGGTACCTATGAGCAGTACTTC.

This clonotype was seen a handful of times. The V call is TRBV5-1, the J call TRBJ2-1; maybe TRBD1 (6 bases). Germline V CDR1 and CDR2: SGHRS, YFSETQ. This CDR3 spans 15 amino acids. The V and J ends lost 4 bases and 3 bases respectively, with 14 bases between them. In DNA form, the CDR3 reads TGCGCCAGCAGCAATTCCGGGACATACTACAATGAGCAGTTCTTC. Amino acids: CASSNSGTYYNEQFF.

This clonotype was seen only a few times. The genes are TRBV10-3 and TRBJ1-5; D might be TRBD1 (6 bases). Germline CDR1 ENHRY, CDR2 SYGVKD. Between the trimmed V and J ends, which lost 4 bases and 3 bases, there was a span of 7 bases. This CDR3 region has 13 residues. The CDR3 protein is CAISGDINQPQHF. As DNA, the CDR3 is TGTGCCATCAGTGGGGACATCAATCAGCCCCAGCATTTT.

The chain has TRBV7-2 and TRBJ2-7; D might be TRBD1 (6 bases). Per germline, CDR1 SGHTA and CDR2 FQGNSA. Between the trimmed V and J ends, which lost 4 bases and 3 bases, there was a span of 19 bases. This CDR3 is 16 amino acids long. CDR3 amino acids: CASSYRQAGTLYEQYF. Here the CDR3 DNA reads TGTGCCAGCAGCTATAGACAGGCCGGTACCCTCTACGAGCAGTACTTC.

The V gene is TRBV10-1, the J gene TRBJ2-5; D may be TRBD2 (5 bases). Germline CDR1 reads WNHNN; CDR2 reads SYGVQD (reference sequence). Trimming cost V 4 bases and J 7 bases, with 13 bases left between them. CDR3 size: 13 residues. The CDR3 nucleotides read TGCGCCAGCAGTGCTACTAGTTTCGGGACCCAGTACTTC. Its translation is CASSATSFGTQYF.

The rearrangement links TRBV19 to TRBJ1-5; no reliable D call. The CDR3 has 15 residues. Germline CDR1 reads LNHDA; CDR2 reads SQIVND (reference sequence). V dropped 3 bases and J dropped 3 bases, with 12 bases sitting between them. Written as DNA, the CDR3 is TGTGCCAGTAGTATGGGCAGGAGCATCAATCAGCCCCAGCATTTT. Its protein product is CASSMGRSINQPQHF.

The genes are TRBV27 and TRBJ2-1, with 11 bases fitting TRBD2. Trimming took 3 bases from V and 9 from J; bases not matched to a gene: 7. The CDR3 is 15 residues long. Germline lookup yields CDR1 MNHEY and CDR2 SMNVEV (reference sequence). The CDR3 region is CASSFRSGRVGEQFF. CDR3 DNA sequence: TGTGCCAGCAGTTTCCGTAGCGGGAGGGTTGGTGAGCAGTTCTTC.

The CDR3: CASSHRDSYYNTEAFF. For the CDR3, the DNA is TGTGCCAGCAGTCATCGGGACAGTTATTATAACACTGAAGCTTTCTTT. This rearrangement joins TRBV6-1 to TRBJ1-1; 7 nucleotides match TRBD1. The CDR3 contains 16 residues. Trimming took 5 bases from V and 2 from J; bases not matched to a gene: 11. Germline loops: CDR1 MNHNS, CDR2 SASEGT.

Written as DNA, the CDR3 is TGTGCCAGCAGCTTCCTCGGGGGAACTAACTATGGCTACACCTTC. This gives the protein CASSFLGGTNYGYTF. This chain connects TRBV7-2 to TRBJ1-2; possible D gene TRBD1, 5 bases. The CDR3 is 15 residues long. The ends were cut back, 3 bases at V and 0 bases at J, with 11 bases in the middle. Per the germline V gene, CDR1 is SGHTA and CDR2 is FQGNSA.

This clonotype was counted a few times. V is TRBV7-9 and J is TRBJ1-3; D gene unclear. Looked up from germline, CDR1 is SEHNR and CDR2 is FQNEAQ (reference sequence). The CDR3 contains 15 residues. V was clipped by 7 bases and J by 6 bases, with 19 bases between them. The CDR3 sequence is CASTGMGGKINTIYF. CDR3 DNA: TGTGCCAGCACCGGAATGGGAGGGAAAATAAACACCATATATTTT.

There are a few counts of this clonotype. The rearrangement uses TRBV6-2 or TRBV6-3 and TRBJ1-2; D gene unclear. Between the trimmed V and J ends, which lost 5 bases and 8 bases, there was a span of 18 bases. CDR1 and CDR2 (germline): MNHEY, SVGEGT. The CDR3 spans 14 residues. The CDR3 region has the DNA TGTGCCAGCAGTCCGGAGACTGCCTTCTTGGGCTACACCTTC. Translated: CASSPETAFLGYTF.